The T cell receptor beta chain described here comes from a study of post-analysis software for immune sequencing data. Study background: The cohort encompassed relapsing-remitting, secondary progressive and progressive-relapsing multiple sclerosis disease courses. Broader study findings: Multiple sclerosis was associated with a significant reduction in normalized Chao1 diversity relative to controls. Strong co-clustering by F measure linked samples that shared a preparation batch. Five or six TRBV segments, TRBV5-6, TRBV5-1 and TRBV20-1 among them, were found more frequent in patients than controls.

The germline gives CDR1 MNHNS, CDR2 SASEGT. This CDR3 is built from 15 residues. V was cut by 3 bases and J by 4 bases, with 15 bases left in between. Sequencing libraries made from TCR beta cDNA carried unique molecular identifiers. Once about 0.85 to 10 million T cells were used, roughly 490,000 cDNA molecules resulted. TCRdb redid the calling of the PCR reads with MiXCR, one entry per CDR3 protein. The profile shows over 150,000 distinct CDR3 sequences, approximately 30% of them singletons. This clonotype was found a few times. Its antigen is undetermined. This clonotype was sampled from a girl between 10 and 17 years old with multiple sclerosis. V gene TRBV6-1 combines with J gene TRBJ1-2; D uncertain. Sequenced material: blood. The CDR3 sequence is CASSDGQGFGYGYTF. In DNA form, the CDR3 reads TGTGCCAGCAGTGACGGGCAAGGGTTTGGCTATGGCTACACCTTC.